The 23 T cell receptor beta chains presented below share a single source sample, sequenced in a study of T-cell memory formation after mild COVID-19. TCRdb ran MiXCR on the 5' RACE reads and lists one entry per CDR3 protein. The sample lists about 270,000 distinct CDR3 sequences; 15% were seen once. Input material: PBMCs or a T cell subset sorted from them (not recorded which). The receptors were sampled from an adult woman who had mild COVID-19 (a few samples of this study predate the infection). Cell type and time point are not known.

V is TRBV6-2 or TRBV6-3 and J is TRBJ1-6; no reliable D call. The CDR3 totals 14 residues. V dropped 2 bases and J dropped 10 bases, with 12 bases sitting between them. The V gene's germline CDR1 is MNHEY and CDR2 SVGEGT. The CDR3 sequence: CASSYGVSGSPLHF. The CDR3 DNA is TGTGCCAGCAGTTACGGGGTCTCGGGGTCACCCCTCCACTTT.

This clonotype was seen more than once but under ten times. This chain links TRBV15 with TRBJ2-1; tentative D call: TRBD2 (6 bases). This CDR3 spans 16 amino acids. V was cut by 1 base and J by 5 bases, with 15 bases left in between. Germline V CDR1 and CDR2: LNHNV, YYDKDF (reference sequence). Here the CDR3 reads CATSRVPTGSDNEQFF. The CDR3 nucleotides are TGTGCCACCAGCAGAGTTCCTACCGGGAGCGACAATGAGCAGTTCTTC.

This clonotype was seen only a few times. The chain employs TRBV18 and TRBJ2-6; D is ambiguous. Germline loops: CDR1 KGHSH, CDR2 LQKENI. Between the trimmed V and J ends, which lost 5 bases and 0 bases, there was a span of 8 bases. CDR3 size: 15 residues. The CDR3 nucleotides are TGTGCCAGCTCAGGCGGAACCTCTGGGGCCAACGTCCTGACTTTC. It encodes CASSGGTSGANVLTF.

The J gene is TRBJ2-2, the V gene TRBV11-2; 8 bases align to TRBD1. Germline V gene lookup returns CDR1 SGHAT and CDR2 FQNNGV. The V gene end was trimmed by 5 bases and the J gene end by 4 bases; junction bases not matched to a gene: 6. The CDR3 has 15 residues. CDR3 DNA: TGTGCCAGCAGCCCGGACAGGGTGGTCACCGGGGAGCTGTTTTTT. It is translated as CASSPDRVVTGELFF.

The chain employs TRBV5-5 and TRBJ1-5; D is possibly TRBD1 (5 bases). V was trimmed by 4 bases and J by 5 bases, leaving 13 bases between them. The CDR3 sequence is 14 residues long. Germline V gene sequence: CDR1 SGHKS, CDR2 YYEKEE (reference sequence). The CDR3 region has the DNA TGTGCCAGCAGCCACAGTCCGGGGGATCAGCCCCAGCATTTT. It yields the protein CASSHSPGDQPQHF.

The V call is TRBV24-1, the J call TRBJ2-5; D may be TRBD1 (6 bases). V was clipped by 3 bases and J by 1 base, with 8 bases between them. Germline CDR1 KGHDR, CDR2 SFDVKD. There are 14 residues in the CDR3. This CDR3 reads CATSDRTAQETQYF. CDR3 coding DNA: TGTGCCACCAGTGATCGGACAGCCCAAGAGACCCAGTACTTC.

This clonotype was counted a few times. This chain connects TRBV12-3 or TRBV12-4 to TRBJ2-1, with 8 bases lining up with TRBD2. V shed 3 bases, J shed 7 bases, and the junction held 11 bases outside the gene matches. This CDR3 region has 16 residues. CDR3 residues: CASSFSPAGVANEQFF. The CDR3 DNA follows: TGTGCCAGCAGTTTTTCTCCAGCGGGAGTTGCGAATGAGCAGTTCTTC.

This clonotype was counted only a few times. The rearrangement uses TRBV7-6 and TRBJ1-5, with D unclear. CDR3 length: 13 residues. V lost 0 bases to trimming and J lost 5 bases, with 5 bases between them. Germline loops: CDR1 SGHVS, CDR2 FNYEAQ. CDR3 coding DNA: TGTGCCAGCAGCTTAGCGTATGATCAGCCCCAGCATTTT. It yields the protein CASSLAYDQPQHF. Complete variable domain (other parts from reference TRBV7-6 and TRBJ1-5): GAGVSQSPRYKVTKRGQDVALRCDPISGHVSLYWYRQALGQGPEFLTYFNYEAQQDKSGLPNDRFSAERPEGSISTLTIQRTEQRDSAMYRCASSLAYDQPQHFGDGTRLSIL.

Many counts were recorded for this clonotype. This CDR3 reads CASSLDSFTDTQYF. In DNA, the CDR3 is TGCGCCAGCAGCTTGGACAGTTTCACAGATACGCAGTATTTT. The rearrangement uses TRBV5-1 and TRBJ2-3; no clear D gene. The length of the CDR3 is 14 residues. The germline V gene encodes CDR1 SGHRS and CDR2 YFSETQ. V lost 0 bases and J lost 2, with 7 bases in between.

A few counts support this clonotype. The V call is TRBV7-2, the J call TRBJ1-5, with D possibly TRBD1 on 6 matching bases. Trimming took off 5 bases at V and 6 bases at J, with 11 bases between the two ends. The CDR3 spans 13 residues. Germline-derived CDR1 and CDR2 are SGHTA and FQGNSA. The CDR3 nucleotides read TGTGCCAGCAGCCCAGGGGAGCGTCAGCCCCAGCATTTT. As protein: CASSPGERQPQHF. The variable domain in full, completed from reference TRBV7-2 and TRBJ1-5, reads GAGVSQSPSNKVTEKGKDVELRCDPISGHTALYWYRQSLGQGLEFLIYFQGNSAPDKSGLPSDRFSAERTGGSVSTLTIQRTQQEDSAVYLCASSPGERQPQHFGDGTRLSIL.

This clonotype was seen more than once but under ten times. The chain uses TRBV5-4 and TRBJ2-7; TRBD2 is a possible D gene (5 bases). V lost 0 bases and J lost 2, with 12 bases in between. The CDR3 length is 15 residues. Per the germline V gene, CDR1 is SGHNT and CDR2 is YYREEE (reference sequence). Written as DNA, the CDR3 is TGTGCCAGCAGCTTGGGAGGGTCGGACCCCTACGAGCAGTACTTC. The encoded protein is CASSLGGSDPYEQYF.

This clonotype was picked up a small number of times. The gene calls are TRBV6-5 and TRBJ2-3; tentative D call: TRBD2 (6 bases). The germline CDR1 and CDR2 sequences are MNHEY and SVGAGI. CDR3 size: 17 residues. V was cut by 4 bases and J by 3 bases, with 20 bases left in between. For the CDR3, the DNA is TGTGCCAGCAGTTTCAGACTAGTCGGGATTCCAACAGATACGCAGTATTTT. Its protein product is CASSFRLVGIPTDTQYF.

This clonotype was seen many times. The V gene is TRBV4-1, the J gene TRBJ2-7; 8 bases line up with TRBD2. V was pared by 2 bases and J by 1 base, with 7 bases of the junction left unmatched. The CDR3 sequence is 16 residues long. Germline CDR1 is MGHRA and CDR2 is YSYEKL. The CDR3 region is CASSQPGLGGSYEQYF. The CDR3 bases are TGCGCCAGCAGCCAACCGGGACTAGGGGGATCCTACGAGCAGTACTTC.

In its sample, this clonotype was seen a few times. The chain couples TRBV24-1 to TRBJ2-1, with 14 bases fitting TRBD2. CDR3 length: 14 residues. The germline V gene encodes CDR1 KGHDR and CDR2 SFDVKD. V was clipped by 9 bases and J by 9 bases; unmatched bases: 6. DNA for the CDR3: TGTGCCACCGAAGGGACTAGCGGGGGCATTGAGCAGTTCTTC. It is translated as CATEGTSGGIEQFF.

This clonotype was observed at least ten times. The rearrangement joins TRBV10-3 to TRBJ2-7, with D possibly being TRBD1 (5 bases). The germline V and J ends were trimmed by 2 bases and 2 bases, with 10 bases remaining between them. This CDR3 is 14 amino acids long. Germline values: CDR1 ENHRY, CDR2 SYGVKD. CDR3 DNA: TGTGCCATCAGTGAGCCCAGGGTCCCCTACGAGCAGTACTTC. It is translated as CAISEPRVPYEQYF.

The chain joins TRBV7-2 to TRBJ2-1, with TRBD2 identical over 8 bases. From germline, CDR1 is SGHTA and CDR2 FQGNSA. Unmatched junction bases numbered 7, after V lost 5 bases and J lost 4 bases. The CDR3 loop spans 15 amino acids. The CDR3 nucleotides are TGTGCCAGCAGCCTCCAAGCGGGAGTTTACAATGAGCAGTTCTTC. It codes for CASSLQAGVYNEQFF.

This clonotype was seen more than once but under ten times. This sequence joins TRBV2 and TRBJ2-7; D might be TRBD2 (5 bases). Germline V gives CDR1 SNHLY, CDR2 FYNNEI. CDR3 length: 14 residues. V gave up 7 bases and J gave up 0 bases, with 13 bases separating them. This CDR3 is CASKDARGSYEQYF. CDR3 in DNA: TGTGCCAGCAAGGACGCCCGGGGCTCCTACGAGCAGTACTTC.

This clonotype was picked up a small number of times. This chain connects TRBV7-6 to TRBJ2-7; either TRBD1 or TRBD2 may supply D (6 bases each). V was trimmed by 5 bases and J by 2 bases, leaving 10 bases between them. CDR1 and CDR2 (germline): SGHVS, FNYEAQ. This CDR3 has 13 residues. For the CDR3, the DNA is TGTGCCAGCAGCCAGGGGACTGCCTACGAGCAGTACTTC. Encoded protein: CASSQGTAYEQYF.

The chain couples TRBV12-3 or TRBV12-4 to TRBJ1-2; D gene unclear. V gave up 6 bases and J gave up 4 bases, with 12 bases separating them. This CDR3 is built from 13 residues. The CDR3 DNA reads TGTGCCAGCAGCTCCACCGCCCCCTATGGCTACACCTTC. Amino acid sequence: CASSSTAPYGYTF.

This clonotype was counted only a few times. The chain employs TRBV5-1 and TRBJ2-7, with D perhaps TRBD2 (6 bases). This CDR3 has 14 amino acids. In germline, CDR1 is SGHRS, CDR2 YFSETQ. Trimming shortened V by 1 base and J by 4 bases, and 12 bases separated the two germline ends. CDR3 loop: CASSLSGTHYEQYF. CDR3 in DNA: TGCGCCAGCAGCTTGTCCGGGACTCATTACGAGCAGTACTTC.

This clonotype was picked up a small number of times. The chain carries TRBV6-5 and TRBJ1-6; 9 bases map to TRBD1. CDR3 length equals 13 residues. CDR1 is MNHEY and CDR2 is SVGAGI in the germline V gene. J lost 8 bases, V lost 6 bases, and 2 bases had no gene match. Here the CDR3 DNA reads TGTGCCAGCAGCCGGGACAGGGATTCACCCCTCCACTTT. It encodes CASSRDRDSPLHF.

This clonotype occurred a few times. This chain links TRBV4-1 with TRBJ2-5; 10 nucleotides agree with TRBD2. The CDR3 covers 18 residues. CDR1 is MGHRA and CDR2 is YSYEKL in the germline V gene. The V and J ends lost 1 base and 4 bases, in that order; junction bases with no gene match: 12. This chain's CDR3 is CASSQGLAGVTGLETQYF. As DNA, the CDR3 is TGCGCCAGCAGCCAAGGGCTAGCGGGGGTCACGGGTTTAGAGACCCAGTACTTC.

The chain links TRBV20-1 to TRBJ1-1; no reliable D call. Germline V lookup: CDR1 DFQATT, CDR2 SNEGSKA (reference sequence). V lost 4 bases, J lost 3 bases, and 12 bases lay in between. The CDR3 contains 13 residues. CDR3 protein: CSAMRVADTEAFF. In DNA, the CDR3 is TGCAGTGCTATGAGGGTGGCGGACACTGAAGCTTTCTTT.